The 8 T cell receptor beta chains below come from one sample, sequenced in a study of metastatic and nonmetastatic thyroid tumors. Nobody among the patients had been given any treatment before thyroid surgery. TCRdb re-analyzed the PCR reads using MiXCR. The sample lists about 39,000 clones, approximately 20% occurring once. Sequencing was performed on tumor tissue. The receptor source for this set is a female donor with papillary thyroid cancer or a benign thyroid nodule (not recorded which). Some clones in this sample may be carry-over from other donors' samples.

This clone has a count of ten or more. CDR3 bases: TGTGCCAGCAGCCTTTACCGGACTAGCGGGGGGAACACCGGGGAGCTGTTTTTT. This sequence encodes CASSLYRTSGGNTGELFF. J is TRBJ2-2 and V is TRBV9; 13 bases line up with TRBD2. The J segment lost 1 base and the V segment lost 4 bases, leaving 7 bases of the junction unmatched. There are 18 residues in the CDR3. Germline V gene lookup returns CDR1 SGDLS and CDR2 YYNGEE.

This clone has ten or more counts. V usage is TRBV5-1 and J usage is TRBJ1-1, with a weak D call TRBD1 (5 bases). This CDR3 spans 15 amino acids. The V end lost 0 bases, the J end lost 0 bases, and 9 bases lay between the germline ends. Germline CDR1 and CDR2: SGHRS and YFSETQ. The CDR3 here is CASSLDVGVNTEAFF. CDR3 nucleotide sequence: TGCGCCAGCAGCTTGGATGTAGGGGTGAACACTGAAGCTTTCTTT.

There are many counts of this clone. The chain recombines TRBV20-1 with TRBJ2-3, with D possibly TRBD1 on 6 matching bases. V was pared by 2 bases and J by 2 bases, with 14 bases between. The CDR3 loop spans 15 amino acids. Germline values: CDR1 DFQATT, CDR2 SNEGSKA (reference sequence). CDR3 sequence reads: CSARNREKSTDTQYF. CDR3 bases: TGCAGTGCTAGAAACAGGGAGAAGTCCACAGATACGCAGTATTTT.

This clone counts as medium-sized. The rearrangement links TRBV11-2 to TRBJ2-7; no clear D. V lost 3 bases to trimming and J lost 2 bases, with 8 bases between them. The CDR3 contains 13 residues. Germline assignment: CDR1 SGHAT and CDR2 FQNNGV. CDR3 bases: TGTGCCAGCAGCTTGGGCCGGACCTACGAGCAGTACTTC. It codes for CASSLGRTYEQYF. Variable domain in full (rest from reference TRBV11-2 and TRBJ2-7): EAGVAQSPRYKIIEKRQSVAFWCNPISGHATLYWYQQILGQGPKLLIQFQNNGVVDDSQLPKDRFSAERLKGVDSTLKIQPAKLEDSAVYLCASSLGRTYEQYFGPGTRLTVT.

On this clone: A single base separates this from a much larger clone, so it may be a read error. The genes are TRBV20-1 and TRBJ1-4; possible D gene TRBD1, 5 bases. The CDR3 consists of 13 residues. Trimming cost V 5 bases and J 5 bases, with 12 bases left between them. The germline V gene has CDR1 DFQATT and CDR2 SNEGSKA (reference sequence). This CDR3 reads CSAFGGSNEKLFF. The DNA for the CDR3 is TGCAGTGCTTTTGGGGGGTCCAATGAAAAACTGTTTTTT.

Ten or more counts support this clone. J is TRBJ2-4 and V is TRBV11-2, with D perhaps TRBD1 (6 bases). From germline, CDR1 is SGHAT and CDR2 FQNNGV. The CDR3 spans 16 residues. V gave up 1 base and J gave up 0 bases, with 10 bases separating them. The CDR3 DNA reads as TGTGCCAGCAGCTTAGGTGGGGGCAGAGCCAAAAACATTCAGTACTTC. It is translated as CASSLGGGRAKNIQYF.

The table lists this clone with many counts. At one end the junction does not follow the germline gene, possibly because of a read error. Other DNA sequences from this sample encode an identical CDR3 as well. This chain joins TRBV4-3 and TRBJ2-7; a possible D gene is TRBD2 (5 bases). The CDR3 covers 15 residues. Germline V gene lookup returns CDR1 LGHNA and CDR2 YSLEER. The CDR3 region has the DNA TGCGCCAGCAGCCAAGAGGAGACTACCTCCTACGAGCGGTACTTC. Its protein product is CASSQEETTSYERYF.

This clone was seen repeatedly, ten times or more. One end of the junction varies from germline; a read error may be responsible. The chain uses TRBV18 and TRBJ2-7; a possible D gene is TRBD2 (5 bases). The CDR3 is 14 residues long. Germline V lookup: CDR1 KGHSH, CDR2 LQKENI. The CDR3: CAAYLLGNGWQRRF. CDR3 DNA: TGTGCCGCATATTTGCTAGGTAATGGTTGGCAGCGGCGCTTC. Looking up the rest from reference TRBV18 and TRBJ2-7 gives the full variable domain: NAGVMQNPRHLVRRRGQEARLRCSPMKGHSHVYWYRQLPEEGLKFMVYLQKENIIDESGMPKERFSAEFPKEGPSILRIQQVVRGDSAAYFCAAYLLGNGWQRRFGPGTRLTVT.